The 13 T cell receptor beta chains below were found in one sample sequenced in a study of blood T cell repertoires in COVID-19. Sequenced by immunoSEQ multiplex PCR; TCRdb stores in-frame clones only, minus some. The table includes 350,000 to 400,000 clones, 80% to 90% detected once. The sequenced sample was peripheral blood. The receptors here all came from a woman in her twenties or thirties with COVID-19, enrolled during active disease.

This chain joins TRBV12-5 and TRBJ2-1; unclear D gene. The CDR3 has 12 amino acids. With 4 bases removed from V and 4 bases from J, the gap between germline ends came to 5 bases. CDR1 is LGHNT and CDR2 is FRNRAP in the germline V gene. CDR3 region: CASGSRYNEQFF. CDR3 coding DNA: TGTGCTAGTGGTTCGAGGTACAATGAGCAGTTCTTC. Full variable domain (rest looked up from reference TRBV12-5 and TRBJ2-1): DARVTQTPRHKVTEMGQEVTMRCQPILGHNTVFWYRQTMMQGLELLAYFRNRAPLDDSGMPKDRFSAEMPDATLATLKIQPSEPRDSAVYFCASGSRYNEQFFGPGTRLTVL.

The CDR3 DNA is TGTGCCAGCGGCGCCTGGACAGGGGGCCGGTACGAGCAGTACTTC. Translation gives CASGAWTGGRYEQYF. This rearrangement joins TRBV27 to TRBJ2-7; TRBD1 matches at 11 bases. Germline V gene sequence: CDR1 MNHEY, CDR2 SMNVEV (reference sequence). This CDR3 region has 15 residues. V shed 8 bases and J 4 bases; nucleotides not matched to a gene: 10.

The V and J genes are TRBV28 and TRBJ2-1; 7 bases map to TRBD1. V trimming: 3 bases; J trimming: 10 bases; junction bases outside the gene matches: 9. The germline CDR1 and CDR2 sequences are MDHEN and SYDVKM. The CDR3 consists of 14 residues. The CDR3 reads CASSFPLDRAEQFF. CDR3 coding DNA: TGTGCCAGCAGTTTCCCCCTCGACAGGGCGGAGCAGTTCTTC. Filled out from reference TRBV28 and TRBJ2-1, the complete variable domain reads DVKVTQSSRYLVKRTGEKVFLECVQDMDHENMFWYRQDPGLGLRLIYFSYDVKMKEKGDIPEGYSVSREKKERFSLILESASTNQTSMYLCASSFPLDRAEQFFGPGTRLTVL.

In its sample, this clone was seen once. The V and J genes are TRBV7-8 and TRBJ2-1; 7 positions match TRBD2. This CDR3 has 15 amino acids. The V and J ends lost 4 bases and 6 bases, in that order; junction bases with no gene match: 9. The V gene's germline CDR1 is SGHVS and CDR2 FQNEAQ. Here the CDR3 reads CASSSGRLAANEQFF. CDR3 nucleotide sequence: TGTGCCAGCAGCTCTGGGAGGCTAGCGGCCAATGAGCAGTTCTTC.

The chain joins TRBV5-4 to TRBJ1-1; 10 bases match TRBD1. The ends lost 3 bases at V and 3 bases at J; junction bases unmatched: 14. The CDR3 sequence is 18 residues long. Per germline, CDR1 SGHNT and CDR2 YYREEE (reference sequence). Here the CDR3 DNA reads TGTGCCAGCAGCTACATTGGGACAGGGGCCAAATCCGACACTGAAGCTTTCTTT. It translates to CASSYIGTGAKSDTEAFF.

This clone was detected once. The gene calls are TRBV10-3 and TRBJ2-1; perhaps TRBD1 as D (6 bases). Germline V lookup: CDR1 ENHRY, CDR2 SYGVKD. This CDR3 is 14 amino acids long. The ends were cut back, 3 bases at V and 7 bases at J, with 13 bases in the middle. The CDR3 sequence is CAISEQGPDNEQFF. DNA for the CDR3: TGTGCCATCAGTGAACAGGGCCCTGATAATGAGCAGTTCTTC.

The gene calls are TRBV15 and TRBJ2-6; weak D call: TRBD2 (5 bases). This CDR3 spans 15 amino acids. Between the trimmed V and J ends, which lost 0 bases and 2 bases, there was a span of 5 bases. CDR1 and CDR2 (germline): LNHNV, YYDKDF (reference sequence). The CDR3 region is CATSRERAGANVLTF. The CDR3, as DNA: TGTGCCACCAGCAGAGAGAGGGCTGGGGCCAACGTCCTGACTTTC.

The chain is built from TRBV3-1 (or the pseudogene TRBV3-2) and TRBJ2-1; D gene uncertain. Per germline, CDR1 LGHDT and CDR2 YNNKEL (reference sequence). The CDR3 loop spans 15 amino acids. Deletions cut 1 base from V and 0 bases from J, with 7 bases between. CDR3 DNA: TGTGCCAGCAGCCAAGCTTCTAGCTCCTACAATGAGCAGTTCTTC. Translation gives CASSQASSSYNEQFF.

The V call is TRBV18, the J call TRBJ2-7; D possibly corresponds to TRBD1 (6 bases). Germline V gives CDR1 KGHSH, CDR2 LQKENI. This CDR3 is 14 amino acids long. Trimming took off 2 bases at V and 0 bases at J, with 8 bases between the two ends. CDR3 sequence: CASSPGGDSYEQYV. CDR3 nucleotide sequence: TGTGCCAGCTCACCAGGGGGCGACTCCTACGAGCAGTACGTC.

The V call is TRBV4-3, the J call TRBJ2-1; 8 positions agree with TRBD2. The CDR3 consists of 20 residues. Germline-derived CDR1 and CDR2 are LGHNA and YSLEER. Losses at the gene ends were 1 base for V and 0 bases for J; bases not matched to a gene: 14. CDR3 sequence: CASSQGVSGTSKSSYNEQFF. The CDR3 DNA is TGCGCCAGCAGCCAAGGTGTTAGCGGGACATCAAAGAGCTCCTACAATGAGCAGTTCTTC.

This clone was seen a handful of times. The rearrangement joins TRBV7-9 to TRBJ2-7; tentatively, D is TRBD2 (6 bases). Looked up from germline, CDR1 is SEHNR and CDR2 is FQNEAQ (reference sequence). V was trimmed by 3 bases and J by 6 bases, leaving 15 bases between them. The CDR3 is made up of 14 amino acids. The CDR3, as DNA: TGTGCCAGCAGCTTCGACGGGAGCCAGGCCGAGCAGTACGTC. Translating gives CASSFDGSQAEQYV.

The rearrangement links TRBV27 to TRBJ2-7, with TRBD2 identical over 7 bases. CDR1 is MNHEY and CDR2 is SMNVEV in the germline V gene (reference sequence). This CDR3 contains 15 residues. V shed 5 bases and J 3 bases; nucleotides not matched to a gene: 10. CDR3 DNA sequence: TGTGCCAGCAGTCCCCAGGGAGGGGCCGGCTACGAGCAGTACGTC. This encodes CASSPQGGAGYEQYV.

The CDR3 here is CASSSSPGTGVGYTF. CDR3 DNA sequence: TGTGCCAGCAGTTCTTCTCCCGGGACAGGGGTCGGCTACACCTTC. The J gene is TRBJ1-2, the V gene TRBV6-5; 10 bases are shared with TRBD1. Germline lookup yields CDR1 MNHEY and CDR2 SVGAGI. The CDR3 contains 15 residues. V shed 4 bases and J 8 bases; nucleotides not matched to a gene: 10.